The 14 T cell receptor beta chains presented below share a single source sample, sequenced in a study of shared clonotypes between healthy human individuals. Clones were sequenced by immunoSEQ multiplex PCR, and TCRdb holds only the in-frame ones, with some missing. The repertoire holds roughly 2.2 million clones, with about 90% as singletons. Sequenced material: naive CD4+ T cells from PBMCs. Specified subset: CD45RA+ positively selected. The source of these receptors is a man aged 18-30 years in good health. Some clones in this sample may be carry-over from other donors' samples.

The gene calls are TRBV9 and TRBJ2-2, with D tentatively TRBD1 (6 bases). Germline assignment: CDR1 SGDLS and CDR2 YYNGEE. The CDR3 has 16 residues. The ends were cut back, 4 bases at V and 5 bases at J, with 18 bases in the middle. The CDR3 DNA sequence: TGTGCCAGCAGCCCGAACAGGGAAGGGGGAACCGGGGAGCTGTTTTTT. It translates to CASSPNREGGTGELFF.

The chain recombines TRBV30 with TRBJ1-5, with a possible D match to TRBD1 (6 bases). The germline V gene has CDR1 GTSNPN and CDR2 SVGIG (reference sequence). The CDR3 sequence is 13 residues long. The ends were cut back, 5 bases at V and 3 bases at J, with 11 bases in the middle. The CDR3 is CAWATGLNQPQHF. The DNA for the CDR3 is TGTGCCTGGGCGACAGGACTCAATCAGCCCCAGCATTTT.

On this clone: The same CDR3 is also encoded by other DNA sequences in this sample. V usage is TRBV5-1 and J usage is TRBJ2-7; D gene ambiguous. Trimming cost V 4 bases and J 1 base, with 9 bases left between them. Germline lookup yields CDR1 SGHRS and CDR2 YFSETQ. This CDR3 is built from 13 residues. CDR3 in DNA: TGCGCCAGCAGCAGGGATCCGTCCTACGAGCAGTACTTC. Translation: CASSRDPSYEQYF.

The rearrangement uses TRBV5-1 and TRBJ1-1; the D gene is possibly TRBD1 (5 bases). V was trimmed by 4 bases and J by 5 bases, leaving 15 bases between them. CDR1 and CDR2 (germline): SGHRS, YFSETQ. This CDR3 has 14 residues. CDR3 amino acids: CASSLRGWRTEAFF. As DNA, the CDR3 is TGCGCCAGCAGCCTGAGGGGTTGGCGGACTGAAGCTTTCTTT.

The V and J genes are TRBV7-8 and TRBJ2-7, with a possible D match to TRBD2 (5 bases). The CDR3 runs 13 residues. The germline V gene has CDR1 SGHVS and CDR2 FQNEAQ. With 3 bases removed from V and 5 bases from J, the gap between germline ends came to 11 bases. The CDR3 DNA follows: TGTGCCAGCAGCTTCGGACTCGTCGACGAGCAGTACTTC. It translates to CASSFGLVDEQYF.

The CDR3 region is CASSLDSLQGDTQYF. The CDR3 DNA reads as TGCGCCAGCAGCTTAGACAGTTTACAGGGGGATACGCAGTATTTT. This chain uses TRBV5-1 with TRBJ2-3; 7 bases map to TRBD1. Germline assignment: CDR1 SGHRS and CDR2 YFSETQ. The CDR3 contains 15 residues. Germline trimming cut 2 bases from V and 6 bases from J; bases unmatched to any gene: 9.

This chain joins TRBV5-4 and TRBJ1-3; D is unclear. Trimming shortened V by 0 bases and J by 3 bases, and 10 bases separated the two germline ends. The CDR3 consists of 15 residues. The germline gives CDR1 SGHNT, CDR2 YYREEE (reference sequence). CDR3 region: CASSLDAGGGNTIYF. The CDR3 nucleotides are TGTGCCAGCAGCTTGGACGCAGGAGGTGGAAACACCATATATTTT.

This clone was detected only once. The chain is built from TRBV27 and TRBJ2-5, with TRBD2 matching 14 bases. The CDR3 sequence is 18 residues long. J gave up 3 bases and V 4 bases, and 10 bases lay outside the gene matches. Germline CDR1 is MNHEY and CDR2 is SMNVEV (reference sequence). This CDR3 is CASSSYPLTSGGEETQYF. In DNA form, the CDR3 reads TGTGCCAGCAGTTCATACCCCCTGACTAGCGGGGGGGAAGAGACCCAGTACTTC.

This sequence joins TRBV27 and TRBJ1-1; D possibly corresponds to TRBD1 (5 bases). This CDR3 contains 12 residues. CDR1 and CDR2 from the germline V gene are MNHEY and SMNVEV (reference sequence). Deletions cut 3 bases from V and 7 bases from J, with 9 bases between. The CDR3 DNA is TGTGCCAGCAGTTTTAAGGGGTTTGAAGCTTTCTTT. Residues: CASSFKGFEAFF.

The chain links TRBV5-1 to TRBJ1-2, with D possibly matching TRBD1 (5 bases). This CDR3 has 14 amino acids. The germline V gene has CDR1 SGHRS and CDR2 YFSETQ. The V end was cut by 0 bases, the J end by 6 bases, with 12 bases between. The CDR3 sequence is CASSLEGRYHGYTF. CDR3 DNA: TGCGCCAGCAGCTTGGAGGGACGCTACCATGGCTACACCTTC. The full variable domain, with the rest looked up from reference TRBV5-1 and TRBJ1-2, is KAGVTQTPRYLIKTRGQQVTLSCSPISGHRSVSWYQQTPGQGLQFLFEYFSETQRNKGNFPGRFSGRQFSNSRSEMNVSTLELGDSALYLCASSLEGRYHGYTFGSGTRLTVV.

The chain couples TRBV19 to TRBJ2-3; 12 positions match TRBD1. Germline V gene data show CDR1 as LNHDA and CDR2 as SQIVND (reference sequence). V lost 6 bases and J lost 3; bases outside the gene matches: 4. The CDR3 runs 15 residues. Here the CDR3 reads CASRPGQGATDTQYF. The CDR3 coding sequence is TGTGCCAGTAGGCCGGGACAGGGGGCGACAGATACGCAGTATTTT.

The chain has TRBV6-1 and TRBJ1-4; D may be TRBD1 (5 bases). With 11 bases removed from V and 5 bases from J, the gap between germline ends came to 12 bases. Germline V gives CDR1 MNHNS, CDR2 SASEGT. The CDR3 runs 12 residues. The chain's CDR3 is CASRGLNEKLFF. The CDR3 DNA is TGTGCCTCTCGGGGCCTCAATGAAAAACTGTTTTTT.

V gene TRBV7-9 combines with J gene TRBJ2-2; D not certain. The V end lost 3 bases, the J end lost 3 bases, and 14 bases lay between the germline ends. Germline V gene sequence: CDR1 SEHNR, CDR2 FQNEAQ (reference sequence). This CDR3 spans 16 amino acids. The CDR3 sequence is CASSLTWPRDTGELFF. The CDR3 DNA reads as TGTGCCAGCAGCTTGACGTGGCCTCGGGACACCGGGGAGCTGTTTTTT. The full variable domain, rest sourced from reference TRBV7-9 and TRBJ2-2, is DTGVSQNPRHKITKRGQNVTFRCDPISEHNRLYWYRQTLGQGPEFLTYFQNEAQLEKSRLLSDRFSAERPKGSFSTLEIQRTEQGDSAMYLCASSLTWPRDTGELFFGEGSRLTVL.

The chain joins TRBV28 to TRBJ1-4, with D unresolved. The CDR3 runs to 13 residues. The germline CDR1 and CDR2 sequences are MDHEN and SYDVKM. Trimming cost V 7 bases and J 8 bases, with 14 bases left between them. The CDR3 protein is CASTPTRREKLFF. DNA of the CDR3: TGTGCCAGCACCCCTACCAGGCGGGAAAAACTGTTTTTT.